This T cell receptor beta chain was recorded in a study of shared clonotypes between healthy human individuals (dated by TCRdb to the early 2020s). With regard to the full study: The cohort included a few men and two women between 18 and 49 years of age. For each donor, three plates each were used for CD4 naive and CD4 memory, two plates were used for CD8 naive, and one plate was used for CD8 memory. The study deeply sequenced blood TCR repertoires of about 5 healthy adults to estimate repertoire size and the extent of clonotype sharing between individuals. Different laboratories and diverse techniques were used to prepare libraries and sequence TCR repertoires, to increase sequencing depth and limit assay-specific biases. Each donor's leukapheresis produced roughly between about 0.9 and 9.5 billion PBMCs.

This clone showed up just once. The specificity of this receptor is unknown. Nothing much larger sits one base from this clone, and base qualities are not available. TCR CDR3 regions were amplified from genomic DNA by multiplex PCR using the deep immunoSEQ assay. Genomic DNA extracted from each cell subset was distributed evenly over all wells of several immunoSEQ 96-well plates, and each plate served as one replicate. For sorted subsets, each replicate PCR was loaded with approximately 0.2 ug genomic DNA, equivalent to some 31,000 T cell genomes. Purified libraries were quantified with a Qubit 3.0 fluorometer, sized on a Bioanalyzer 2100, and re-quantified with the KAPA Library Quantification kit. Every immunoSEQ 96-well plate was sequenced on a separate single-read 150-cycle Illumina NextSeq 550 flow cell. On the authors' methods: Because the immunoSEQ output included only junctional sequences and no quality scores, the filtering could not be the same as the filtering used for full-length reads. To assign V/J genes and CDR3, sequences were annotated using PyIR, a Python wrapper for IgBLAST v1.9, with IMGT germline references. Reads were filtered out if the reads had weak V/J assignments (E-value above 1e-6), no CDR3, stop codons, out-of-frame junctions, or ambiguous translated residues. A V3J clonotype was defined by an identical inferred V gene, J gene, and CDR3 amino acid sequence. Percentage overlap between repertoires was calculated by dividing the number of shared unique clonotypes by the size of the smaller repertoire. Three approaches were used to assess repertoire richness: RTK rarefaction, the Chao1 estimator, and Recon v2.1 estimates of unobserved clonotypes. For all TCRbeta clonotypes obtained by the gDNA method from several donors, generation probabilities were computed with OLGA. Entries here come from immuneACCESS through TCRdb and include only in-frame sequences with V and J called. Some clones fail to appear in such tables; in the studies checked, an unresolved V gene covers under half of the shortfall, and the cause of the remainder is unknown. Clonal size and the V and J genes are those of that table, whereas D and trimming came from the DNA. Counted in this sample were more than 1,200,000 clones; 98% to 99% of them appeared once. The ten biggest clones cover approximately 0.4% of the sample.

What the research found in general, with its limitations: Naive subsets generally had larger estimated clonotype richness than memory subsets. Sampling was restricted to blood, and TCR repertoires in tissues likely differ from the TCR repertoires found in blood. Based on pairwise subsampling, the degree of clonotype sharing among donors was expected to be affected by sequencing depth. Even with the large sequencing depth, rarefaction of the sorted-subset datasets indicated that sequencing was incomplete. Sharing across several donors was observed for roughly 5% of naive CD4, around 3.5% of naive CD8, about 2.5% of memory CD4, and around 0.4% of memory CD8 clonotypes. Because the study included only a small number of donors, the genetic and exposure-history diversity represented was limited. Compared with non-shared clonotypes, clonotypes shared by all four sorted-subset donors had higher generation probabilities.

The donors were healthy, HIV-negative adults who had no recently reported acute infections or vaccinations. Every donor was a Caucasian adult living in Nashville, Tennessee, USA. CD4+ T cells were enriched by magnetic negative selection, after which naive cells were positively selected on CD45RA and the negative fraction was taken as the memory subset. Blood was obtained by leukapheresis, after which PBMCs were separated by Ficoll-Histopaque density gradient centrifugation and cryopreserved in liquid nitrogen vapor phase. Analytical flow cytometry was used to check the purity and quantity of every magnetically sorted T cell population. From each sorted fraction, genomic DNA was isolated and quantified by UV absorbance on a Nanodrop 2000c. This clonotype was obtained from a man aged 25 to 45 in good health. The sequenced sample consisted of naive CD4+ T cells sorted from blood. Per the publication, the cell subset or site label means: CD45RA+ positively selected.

The nucleotide sequence reads as follows: TGTGCCAGCAGTTCCCAGGGAGCAGATGGCTACACCTTC. Its protein is CASSSQGADGYTF. The rearranged chain carries TRBV28 and TRBJ1-2; the best D guess is TRBD1, with 5 bases matching. Taken from cysteine to phenylalanine, the CDR3 has 13 residues. Only the CDR3 part of the read is kept: 39 bases, read in frame from the first base. CDR1 and CDR2 were assigned from the germline V gene as MDHEN and SYDVKM. V sheds 4 bases and J sheds 6 bases, leaving 12 bases between their ends.